The entry below describes one TCR beta chain. This sample was taken from a study of long-term antiretroviral therapy in people with HIV. They ran version v3.0 of the immunoSEQ assay at survey level. The data were produced by immunoSEQ multiplex PCR, yet TCRdb's version contains in-frame clones alone and is incomplete. The sample yields about 25,000 clones, around 77% seen once. This receptor was taken from a man aged 30-40 years with HIV. The sequences come from unsorted PBMCs, collected 2.1 years after starting antiretroviral therapy.

This CDR3 reads CASDGLAVQETQYF. The CDR3 DNA sequence: TGTGCCAGCGACGGACTAGCGGTCCAAGAGACCCAGTACTTC. This chain links TRBV2 with TRBJ2-5, with 10 bases fitting TRBD2. This CDR3 has 14 residues. Per the germline V gene, CDR1 is SNHLY and CDR2 is FYNNEI. The J segment lost 1 base and the V segment lost 8 bases, leaving 4 bases of the junction unmatched.